The clone carrying this TCR beta chain showed up just a few times. The germline V gene has CDR1 SEHNR and CDR2 FQNEAQ (reference sequence). Trimming shortened V by 5 bases and J by 5 bases, and 21 bases separated the two germline ends. The length of the CDR3 is 17 residues. The data were obtained in a study of T-cell memory formation after mild COVID-19. MiXCR was run by TCRdb on the 5' RACE reads, yielding one entry per CDR3 protein. This table holds fewer than 200,000 distinct CDR3 sequences, about 18% found once. The chain is built from TRBV7-9 and TRBJ2-2; a weak D match, TRBD1 (5 bases). Material for sequencing was PBMCs or a T cell subset sorted from them (not recorded which). This clonotype was sampled from a man between 18 and 35 years old who had mild COVID-19 (a few samples of this study predate the infection). Cell type and time point are not known. CDR3 region: CASSTARGGLGTGELFF. Written as DNA, the CDR3 is TGTGCCAGCAGCACCGCAAGGGGCGGCCTTGGGACCGGGGAGCTGTTTTTT. Full variable domain (rest looked up from reference TRBV7-9 and TRBJ2-2): DTGVSQNPRHKITKRGQNVTFRCDPISEHNRLYWYRQTLGQGPEFLTYFQNEAQLEKSRLLSDRFSAERPKGSFSTLEIQRTEQGDSAMYLCASSTARGGLGTGELFFGEGSRLTVL.